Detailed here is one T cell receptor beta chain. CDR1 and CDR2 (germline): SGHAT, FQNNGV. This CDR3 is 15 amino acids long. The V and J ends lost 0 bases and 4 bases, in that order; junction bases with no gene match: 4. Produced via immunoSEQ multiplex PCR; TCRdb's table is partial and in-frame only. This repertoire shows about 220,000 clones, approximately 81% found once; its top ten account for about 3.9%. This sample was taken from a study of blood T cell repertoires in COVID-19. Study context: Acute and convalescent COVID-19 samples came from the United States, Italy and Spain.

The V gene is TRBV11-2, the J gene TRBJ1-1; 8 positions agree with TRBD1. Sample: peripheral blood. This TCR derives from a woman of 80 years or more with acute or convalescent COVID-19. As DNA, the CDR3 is TGTGCCAGCAGCTTAGAGGACAGGGTTGGCACTGAAGCTTTCTTT. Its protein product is CASSLEDRVGTEAFF.